This T cell receptor (beta chain) was captured in a study of blood T cell repertoires in COVID-19 (dated by TCRdb to 2019 to 2021). Notes on the research overall: Collaborator samples came from the United States, Italy and Spain and covered acute and convalescent phases of COVID-19. The material from the prospective study consisted of cDNA or gDNA derived from T cells, B-cell-depleted T cells, or PBMCs. Deeply sampled blood TCRbeta repertoires from subjects exposed to, actively infected with, or recovered from COVID-19 were included in the dataset. The repertoires were released in a freely available public database meant as a resource for research on the immune response to SARS-CoV-2. The samples were drawn from the first 160 participants of the ongoing ImmuneRACE study and from some 1,300 subjects provided by 6 global collaborators. Nearly every sample came with metadata listing a de-identified subject ID, COVID-19 status, age in years and sex. Where available, HLA class I and class II types were taken from metadata supplied by the sample provider and were not determined by assay-based typing.

TCRbeta CDR3 regions were amplified from genomic DNA by means of the immunoSEQ Assay, a bias-controlled multiplex PCR. The paper's data handling went like this. Within the assay, amplification of reference gene primers was used to estimate how many nucleated cells each sample contained. Sequence reads were collapsed and filtered to measure the absolute abundance of every unique TCRbeta CDR3 rearrangement. Productive Simpson clonality was computed per sample as the square root of Simpson's diversity index over productive rearrangements. Imported from immuneACCESS, the table was reduced by TCRdb to in-frame sequences with V and J called. These copies leave out some clones; in studies compared against another copy, an unresolved V gene accounts for under half, and the cause of the remainder is not known. The V and J calls and the clone size are those of that table, but D and trimming were determined from the DNA. Recorded for this sample are tens of thousands of clones; around 88% of them occurred a single time. The ten largest account for around 14% of the sample.

The collaborating institutions used their own protocols to collect whole blood in K2EDTA tubes. For TCRbeta analysis, collaborators shipped samples in one of three forms: frozen whole blood, isolated PBMCs, or DNA extracted from either of those sample types. Broader findings and caveats from the paper: Clinical and demographic metadata were provided uncurated, with the amount varying by source and participant.

This clone was recorded a few times. Its antigen is currently not known. Base qualities were left out, and no much larger clone turns up one base away. Sequenced sample: peripheral blood. The origin of this receptor is a man aged 70-80 years with active or convalescent COVID-19.

The nucleotide sequence reads as follows: TGTGCCACCAGCAGAGGGGACAGTTGGGGCTACACCTTC. Its coded protein is CATSRGDSWGYTF. The sequence joins TRBV15 to TRBJ1-2, with 7 central nucleotides matching TRBD1. Inclusive of the bounding cysteine and phenylalanine, the CDR3 is 13 residues long. The kept DNA is CDR3 alone, 39 bases in frame from the first base. Trimmed from V: 1 base; trimmed from J: 8 bases; junction bases lacking a gene match: 4. From a lookup of the germline V gene (reference sequence), CDR1 and CDR2 are LNHNV and YYDKDF.